A single sample gave rise to the 2 T cell receptor beta chains below, sequenced in a study of blood T cell repertoires in COVID-19. TCRdb keeps only in-frame clones here, not all; method: immunoSEQ multiplex PCR. The sample shows roughly 120,000 clones, 90% of them seen only once. The sample taken for sequencing was peripheral blood. The source of these receptors is a man aged 55 to 70 with COVID-19, enrolled during active disease.

The chain combines TRBV18 with TRBJ1-1, with D maybe TRBD1 (5 bases). Trimming took 2 bases from V and 3 from J, leaving 10 bases between them. CDR1 and CDR2 from the germline V gene are KGHSH and LQKENI. The CDR3 is made up of 14 amino acids. In nucleotides, the CDR3 is TGTGCCAGCTCACCAGGGACTCAGGACACTGAAGCTTTCTTT. Translating gives CASSPGTQDTEAFF.

The rearrangement joins TRBV19 to TRBJ2-2; 9 positions match TRBD2. Germline CDR1 reads LNHDA; CDR2 reads SQIVND (reference sequence). The trim removed 3 bases at V and 4 bases at J, leaving 12 bases unmatched. The CDR3 consists of 18 residues. As DNA, the CDR3 is TGTGCCAGTAGTATGCCCGGCGGGAGGGCCGTGGGCACCGGGGAGCTGTTTTTT. This codes for CASSMPGGRAVGTGELFF.